The entry that follows covers one T cell receptor (beta chain) sequence. Antigen: not known. The data are from a study of cytomegalovirus exposure and HLA in healthy donors. General study points: The study put some 150 TCR beta chains on its list as cytomegalovirus-associated.

Amplification used 60 Vbeta primers and 13 Jbeta primers. Here immunoSEQ multiplex PCR was the method, and the copy in TCRdb shows in-frame clones only, minus some. The data hold 90,000 to 120,000 clones, with roughly three quarters observed a single time. Germline CDR1 reads SGHDT; CDR2 reads YYEEEE. Trimming took off 4 bases at V and 5 bases at J, with 16 bases between the two ends. The CDR3 covers 15 residues. The sample comprised PBMCs. This receptor was identified in a man aged 18 to 30 in good health and CMV-seronegative. The V call is TRBV5-6, the J call TRBJ1-5; possible D gene TRBD1, 6 bases. CDR3 sequence: CASSIGTTLHQPQHF. As DNA, the CDR3 is TGTGCCAGCAGCATCGGGACAACCCTTCATCAGCCCCAGCATTTT.